The 8 T cell receptor beta chains listed next were all sequenced from one sample in a study of blood T cell repertoires in COVID-19. Using immunoSEQ multiplex PCR, the repertoire was profiled, and TCRdb retains in-frame clones only, with some absent. Of roughly 230,000 clones in the sample, about 87% were seen once. The material sequenced was peripheral blood. Receptors were obtained from a man aged 65 to 85 with acute or convalescent COVID-19.

The rearrangement joins TRBV5-1 to TRBJ2-7; TRBD2 matches 7 bases. The germline V gene encodes CDR1 SGHRS and CDR2 YFSETQ. This CDR3 comprises 14 residues. V lost 0 bases and J lost 4; bases outside the gene matches: 4. The DNA for the CDR3 is TGCGCCAGCAGCTTGGGCGGTAGCGGGTACGAGCAGTACTTC. Translated, it gives CASSLGGSGYEQYF.

The CDR3 loop reads CASSRDRGYGYTF. The CDR3 DNA sequence: TGTGCCAGCAGTCGGGACAGGGGCTATGGCTACACCTTC. This chain uses TRBV6-4 with TRBJ1-2; TRBD1 matches at 10 bases. The CDR3 loop spans 13 amino acids. Germline CDR1 reads MRHNA; CDR2 reads SNTAGT. With V trimmed by 5 bases and J by 4 bases, 1 base remained unmatched.

This clone was seen once. V is TRBV3-1 (or the pseudogene TRBV3-2) and J is TRBJ2-1, with 10 bases aligning to TRBD1. Trimming at V came to 4 bases and at J to 7 bases, leaving 4 bases not matched to a gene. Germline V gene sequence: CDR1 LGHDT, CDR2 YNNKEL (reference sequence). The CDR3 runs 14 residues. This chain's CDR3 is CASSPRDRGNEQFF. CDR3 DNA sequence: TGTGCCAGCAGCCCCCGGGACAGGGGAAATGAGCAGTTCTTC.

The rearrangement joins TRBV5-1 to TRBJ1-1, with D perhaps matching TRBD1 (6 bases). This CDR3 region has 14 residues. Per germline, CDR1 SGHRS and CDR2 YFSETQ. Trimming left V 1 base short and J 7 bases short, with 14 bases between. Here the CDR3 DNA reads TGCGCCAGCAGCTTGCGATGGGAAGGGGGTGAAGCTTTCTTT. This sequence encodes CASSLRWEGGEAFF.

With regard to this clone: This may be a read error: a much more frequent sequence differs by one nucleotide. The chain combines TRBV3-1 (or the pseudogene TRBV3-2) with TRBJ2-6; no reliable D call. From germline, CDR1 is LGHDT and CDR2 YNNKEL (reference sequence). The CDR3 is 15 amino acids. V was clipped by 4 bases and J by 0 bases, with 7 bases between them. CDR3 nucleotides: TGTGCCAGCAGCCGTAGGAGCTCTGGGGCCAACGTCCTGACTTTC. Translation gives CASSRRSSGANVLTF.

This chain links TRBV24-1 with TRBJ2-1, with a tentative D call TRBD2 (6 bases). CDR1 and CDR2 (germline): KGHDR, SFDVKD. The V end was cut by 4 bases, the J end by 9 bases, with 15 bases between. This CDR3 is built from 14 residues. The CDR3 sequence: CATSEATRLGEQFF. The CDR3 nucleotides are TGTGCCACCAGTGAAGCGACTAGGTTGGGTGAGCAGTTCTTC.

The genes are TRBV4-2 and TRBJ1-6; D gene ambiguous. The CDR3 totals 16 residues. The V gene's germline CDR1 is LGHNA and CDR2 YNFKEQ. Trimming shortened V by 1 base and J by 10 bases, and 17 bases separated the two germline ends. The CDR3 is CASSQGARFANSPLHF. The DNA for the CDR3 is TGTGCCAGCAGCCAAGGTGCCAGGTTCGCGAACTCACCCCTCCACTTT.

The chain is built from TRBV3-1 (or the pseudogene TRBV3-2) and TRBJ2-3, with 12 bases lining up with TRBD1. In germline, CDR1 is LGHDT, CDR2 YNNKEL (reference sequence). V lost 5 bases, J lost 6 bases, and 6 bases stayed unmatched. CDR3 length: 15 residues. In DNA, the CDR3 is TGTGCCAGCAGCATTTGGGACAGGGGGCCCGATACGCAGTATTTT. It yields the protein CASSIWDRGPDTQYF.